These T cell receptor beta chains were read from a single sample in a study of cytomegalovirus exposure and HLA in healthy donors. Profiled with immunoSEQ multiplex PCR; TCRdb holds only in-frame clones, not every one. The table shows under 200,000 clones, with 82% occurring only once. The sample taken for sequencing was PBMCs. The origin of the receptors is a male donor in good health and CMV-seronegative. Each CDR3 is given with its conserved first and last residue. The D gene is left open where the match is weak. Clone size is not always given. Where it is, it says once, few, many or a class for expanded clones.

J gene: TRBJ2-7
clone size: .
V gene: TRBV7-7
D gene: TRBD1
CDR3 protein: CASSPWTGEMIEQYF
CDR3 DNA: TGTGCCAGCAGCCCCTGGACAGGGGAGATGATCGAGCAGTACTTC

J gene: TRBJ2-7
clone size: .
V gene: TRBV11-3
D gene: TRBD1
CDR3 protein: CASSLGGSGQGASEQYF
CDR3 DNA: TGTGCCAGCAGCCTGGGGGGATCGGGACAGGGGGCGAGTGAGCAGTACTTC

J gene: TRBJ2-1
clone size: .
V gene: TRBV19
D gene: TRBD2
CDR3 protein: CASSNELQATRENWWYNEQFF
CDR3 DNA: TGTGCCAGTAGTAACGAACTCCAGGCAACGCGGGAGAATTGGTGGTACAATGAGCAGTTCTTC

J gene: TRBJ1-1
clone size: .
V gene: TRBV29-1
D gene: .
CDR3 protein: CSAQGGGLGTEAFF
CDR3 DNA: TGCAGCGCTCAAGGGGGGGGCTTGGGCACTGAAGCTTTCTTT

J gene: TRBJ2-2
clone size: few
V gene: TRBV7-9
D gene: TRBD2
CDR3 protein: CASSNPTSGGLYSTGELFF
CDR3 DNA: TGTGCCAGCAGCAACCCTACTAGCGGGGGTCTTTATAGCACCGGGGAGCTGTTTTTT

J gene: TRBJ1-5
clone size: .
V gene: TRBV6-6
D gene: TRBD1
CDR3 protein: CASSPGTGDNQPQHF
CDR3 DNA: TGTGCCAGCAGCCCTGGGACAGGAGATAATCAGCCCCAGCATTTT

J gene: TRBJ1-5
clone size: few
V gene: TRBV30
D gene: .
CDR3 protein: CAWSVQGGQPQHF
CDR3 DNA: TGTGCCTGGAGTGTACAAGGGGGACAGCCCCAGCATTTT

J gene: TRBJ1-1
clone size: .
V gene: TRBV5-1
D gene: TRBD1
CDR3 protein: CASSSGQGSAEAFF
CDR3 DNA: TGCGCCAGCAGCTCAGGACAGGGTTCGGCTGAAGCTTTCTTT

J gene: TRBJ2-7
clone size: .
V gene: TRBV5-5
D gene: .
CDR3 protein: CASSPPAGKNYEQYF
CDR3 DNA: TGTGCCAGCAGCCCTCCCGCAGGGAAGAACTACGAGCAGTACTTC

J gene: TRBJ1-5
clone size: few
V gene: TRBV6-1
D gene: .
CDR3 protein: CASTPRGYSNQPQHF
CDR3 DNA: TGTGCCAGCACCCCCCGCGGGTATAGCAATCAGCCCCAGCATTTT

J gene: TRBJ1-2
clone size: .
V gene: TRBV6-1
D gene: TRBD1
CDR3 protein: CASSEGQRYGYTF
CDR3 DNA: TGTGCCAGCAGTGAGGGACAGCGTTATGGCTACACCTTC

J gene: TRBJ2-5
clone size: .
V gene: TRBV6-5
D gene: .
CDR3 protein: CASSGPGAQYF
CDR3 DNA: TGTGCCAGCAGTGGCCCAGGGGCCCAGTACTTC

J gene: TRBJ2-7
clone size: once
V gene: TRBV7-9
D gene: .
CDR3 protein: CSSSLGAGVPYEQYF
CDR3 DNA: TGTTCCAGCAGCTTAGGGGCCGGTGTGCCCTACGAGCAGTACTTC

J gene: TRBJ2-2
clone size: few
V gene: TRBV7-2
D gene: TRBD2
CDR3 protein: CASSLMGGGTGELFF
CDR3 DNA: TGTGCCAGCAGCTTAATGGGGGGGGGAACCGGGGAGCTGTTTTTT

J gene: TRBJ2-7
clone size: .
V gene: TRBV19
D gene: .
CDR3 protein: CASSIGAGMYEQYF
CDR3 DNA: TGTGCCAGTAGTATAGGGGCCGGGATGTACGAGCAGTACTTC

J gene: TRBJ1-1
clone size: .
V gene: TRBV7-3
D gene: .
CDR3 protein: CASSLTIRTEAFF
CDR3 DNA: TGTGCCAGCAGCTTAACTATCCGCACTGAAGCTTTCTTT

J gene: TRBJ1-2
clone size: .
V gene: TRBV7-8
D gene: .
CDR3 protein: CASSPREDIHGYTF
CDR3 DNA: TGTGCCAGCAGCCCTCGGGAGGATATCCATGGCTACACCTTC

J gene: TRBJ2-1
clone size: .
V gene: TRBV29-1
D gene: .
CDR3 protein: CSVGLASGTHNEQFF
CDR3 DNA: TGCAGCGTTGGTTTGGCTAGTGGGACTCACAATGAGCAGTTCTTC

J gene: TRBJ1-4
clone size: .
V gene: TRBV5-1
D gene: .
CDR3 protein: CASSLAGQGSNEKLFF
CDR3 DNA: TGCGCCAGCAGCTTGGCCGGGCAGGGGTCAAATGAAAAACTGTTTTTT

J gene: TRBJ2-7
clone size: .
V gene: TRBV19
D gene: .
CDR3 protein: CASSIAPGFSYEQYF
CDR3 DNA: TGTGCCAGTAGTATAGCTCCAGGGTTCTCCTACGAGCAGTACTTC

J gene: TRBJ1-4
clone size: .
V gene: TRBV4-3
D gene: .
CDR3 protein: CASSGQNNEKLFF
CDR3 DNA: TGCGCCAGCTCCGGACAGAATAATGAAAAACTGTTTTTT

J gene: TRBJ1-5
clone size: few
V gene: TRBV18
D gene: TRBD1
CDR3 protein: CASGGQVFQPQHF
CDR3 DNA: TGTGCCAGCGGGGGACAGGTCTTTCAGCCCCAGCATTTT

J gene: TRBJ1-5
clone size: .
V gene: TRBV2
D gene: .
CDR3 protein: CASSGLKGAGGNQPQHF
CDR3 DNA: TGTGCCAGCAGTGGATTGAAAGGGGCAGGCGGCAATCAGCCCCAGCATTTT

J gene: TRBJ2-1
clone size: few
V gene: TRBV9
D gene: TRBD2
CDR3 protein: CASSSEGLEYNEQFF
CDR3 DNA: TGTGCCAGCAGCTCAGAGGGACTAGAGTACAATGAGCAGTTCTTC

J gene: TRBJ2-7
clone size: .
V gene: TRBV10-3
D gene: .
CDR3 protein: CAISPSSSGYEQYF
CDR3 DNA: TGTGCCATCAGCCCTAGCTCCTCGGGCTACGAGCAGTACTTC

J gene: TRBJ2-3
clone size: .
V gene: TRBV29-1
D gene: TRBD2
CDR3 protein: CSNRPGLHVDTQYF
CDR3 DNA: TGCAGCAACCGACCGGGACTACACGTGGATACGCAGTATTTT

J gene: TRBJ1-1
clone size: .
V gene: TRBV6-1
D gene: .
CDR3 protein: CASSEAAHTNIEAFF
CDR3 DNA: TGTGCCAGCAGTGAAGCCGCACACACCAACATTGAAGCTTTCTTT

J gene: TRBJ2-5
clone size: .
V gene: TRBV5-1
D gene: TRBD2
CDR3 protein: CASMSSGGAFTETQYF
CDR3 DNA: TGCGCCAGCATGTCTAGCGGGGGGGCGTTCACGGAGACCCAGTACTTC

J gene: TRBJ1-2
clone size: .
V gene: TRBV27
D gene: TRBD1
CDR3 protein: CASKTGTVNYGYTF
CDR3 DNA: TGTGCCAGCAAAACGGGGACAGTTAACTATGGCTACACCTTC

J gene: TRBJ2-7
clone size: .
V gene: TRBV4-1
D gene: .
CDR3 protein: CASSQEGRDPHEQYF
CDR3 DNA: TGCGCCAGCAGCCAAGAGGGGCGGGATCCCCACGAGCAGTACTTC

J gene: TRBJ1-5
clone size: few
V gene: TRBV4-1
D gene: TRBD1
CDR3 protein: CASSQGGQGVQPQHF
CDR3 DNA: TGCGCCAGCAGCCAGGGGGGACAGGGGGTTCAGCCCCAGCATTTT

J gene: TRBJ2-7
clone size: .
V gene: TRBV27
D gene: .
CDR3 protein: CASSLSFSYEQYF
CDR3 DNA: TGTGCCAGCAGTTTGTCTTTCTCCTACGAGCAGTACTTC

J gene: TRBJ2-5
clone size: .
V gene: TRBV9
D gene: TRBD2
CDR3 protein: CASSAGSGGNKETQYF
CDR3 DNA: TGTGCCAGCAGCGCCGGTAGCGGGGGGAACAAAGAGACCCAGTACTTC

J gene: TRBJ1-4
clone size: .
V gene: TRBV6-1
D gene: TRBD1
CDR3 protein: CASSVPGQGWEKLFF
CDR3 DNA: TGTGCCAGCAGTGTTCCGGGACAGGGGTGGGAAAAACTGTTTTTT

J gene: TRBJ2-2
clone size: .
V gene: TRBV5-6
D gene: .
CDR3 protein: CASSLSYLRDTGELFF
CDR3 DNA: TGTGCCAGCAGCTTGAGTTATTTGCGCGATACCGGGGAGCTGTTTTTT

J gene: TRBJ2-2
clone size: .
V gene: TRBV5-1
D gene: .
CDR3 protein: CASSLGALFTGELFF
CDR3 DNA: TGCGCCAGCAGCTTGGGGGCCTTATTCACCGGGGAGCTGTTTTTT

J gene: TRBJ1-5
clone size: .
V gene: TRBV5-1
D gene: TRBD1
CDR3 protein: CASSSRQGLDSNQPQHF
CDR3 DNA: TGCGCCAGCAGCAGCAGACAGGGGCTGGATAGCAATCAGCCCCAGCATTTT

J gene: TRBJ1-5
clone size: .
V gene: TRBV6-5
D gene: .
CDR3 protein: CASSHAGNQPQHF
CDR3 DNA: TGTGCCAGCAGCCACGCGGGCAATCAGCCCCAGCATTTT

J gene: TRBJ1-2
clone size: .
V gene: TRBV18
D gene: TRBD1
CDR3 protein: CASSPRGDGYTF
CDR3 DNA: TGTGCCAGCTCACCCAGGGGGGATGGCTACACCTTC

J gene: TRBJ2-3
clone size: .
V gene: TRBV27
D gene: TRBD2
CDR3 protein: CASSLAGTSGSDWYF
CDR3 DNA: TGTGCCAGCAGTTTAGCCGGGACTAGCGGGAGTGATTGGTATTTT

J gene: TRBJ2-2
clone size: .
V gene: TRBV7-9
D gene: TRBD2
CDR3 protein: CSSSRTSGGAFTGELFF
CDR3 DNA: TGTTCCAGCAGCCGGACTAGCGGGGGGGCTTTCACCGGGGAGCTGTTTTTT

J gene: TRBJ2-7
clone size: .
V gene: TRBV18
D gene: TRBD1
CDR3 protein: CASSLRDSPYEQYF
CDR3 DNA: TGTGCCAGCTCACTTAGGGACAGCCCCTACGAGCAGTACTTC

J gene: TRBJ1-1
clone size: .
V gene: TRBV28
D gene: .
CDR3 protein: CASSLSRGWGILAFF
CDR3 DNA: TGTGCCAGCAGTTTATCGCGGGGGTGGGGCATTCTAGCTTTCTTT

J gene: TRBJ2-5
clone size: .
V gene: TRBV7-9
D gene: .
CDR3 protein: CSSSLIGGRTVEDRGTQYF
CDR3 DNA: TGTTCCAGCAGCTTAATTGGTGGACGGACAGTTGAAGATAGGGGGACCCAGTACTTC

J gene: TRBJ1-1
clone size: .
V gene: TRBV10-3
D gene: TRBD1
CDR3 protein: CAISSRDRANTEAFF
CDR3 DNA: TGTGCCATCAGCTCCCGGGACAGGGCTAACACTGAAGCTTTCTTT

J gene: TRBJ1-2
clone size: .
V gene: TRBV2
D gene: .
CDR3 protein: CASSDRPTAAYGYTF
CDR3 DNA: TGTGCCAGCAGTGATAGGCCTACAGCTGCCTATGGCTACACCTTC

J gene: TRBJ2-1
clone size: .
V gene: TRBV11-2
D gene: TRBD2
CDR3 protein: CASSTLAGKSYNGQFF
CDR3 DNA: TGTGCCAGCAGCACCTTAGCGGGGAAATCCTACAATGGGCAGTTCTTC

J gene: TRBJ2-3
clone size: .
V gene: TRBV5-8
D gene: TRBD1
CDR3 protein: CASRDRTDTQYF
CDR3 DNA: TGTGCCAGCAGGGACAGGACAGATACGCAGTATTTT

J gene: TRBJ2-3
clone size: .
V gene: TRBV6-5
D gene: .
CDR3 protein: CASSYGARTDTQYF
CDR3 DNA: TGTGCCAGCAGTTACGGGGCCCGGACAGATACGCAGTATTTT

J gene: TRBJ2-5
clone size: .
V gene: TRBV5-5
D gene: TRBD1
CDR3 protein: CASSPTGDETQYF
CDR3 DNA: TGTGCCAGCAGCCCTACAGGGGACGAGACCCAGTACTTC

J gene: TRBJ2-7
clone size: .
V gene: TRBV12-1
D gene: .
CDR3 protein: CASSPIGGAPDEQYF
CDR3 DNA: TGTGCCAGCAGCCCTATTGGGGGGGCCCCGGACGAGCAGTACTTC

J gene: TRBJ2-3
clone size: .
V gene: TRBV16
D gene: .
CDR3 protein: CASSQSPTPGDTQYF
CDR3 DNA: TGTGCCAGCAGCCAATCGCCGACTCCTGGGGATACGCAGTATTTT

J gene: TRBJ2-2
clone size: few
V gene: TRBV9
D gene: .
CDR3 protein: CASSGWGQTGELFF
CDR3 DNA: TGTGCCAGCAGCGGATGGGGGCAGACCGGGGAGCTGTTTTTT

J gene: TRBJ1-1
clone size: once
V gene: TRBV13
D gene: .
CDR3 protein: CASRQKGGGRTEAFF
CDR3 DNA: TGTGCCAGCAGACAGAAGGGGGGGGGTCGCACTGAAGCTTTCTTT

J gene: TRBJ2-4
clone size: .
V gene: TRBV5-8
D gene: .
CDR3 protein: CASSPRWGQVF
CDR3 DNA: TGTGCCAGCAGCCCCCGCTGGGGGCAGGTGTTC

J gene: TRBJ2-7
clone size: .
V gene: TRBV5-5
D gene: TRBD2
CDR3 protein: CASSLVSGSYEQYF
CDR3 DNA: TGTGCCAGCAGCTTGGTTAGCGGGAGTTACGAGCAGTACTTC

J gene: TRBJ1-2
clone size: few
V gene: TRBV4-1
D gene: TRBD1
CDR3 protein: CASSFSPGKGAGGNYGYTF
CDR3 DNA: TGCGCCAGCAGCTTCAGTCCAGGGAAGGGGGCGGGGGGGAACTATGGCTACACCTTC

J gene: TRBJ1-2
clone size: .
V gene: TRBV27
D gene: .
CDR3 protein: CASSLTENYGYTF
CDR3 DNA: TGTGCCAGCAGTCTAACAGAAAACTATGGCTACACCTTC

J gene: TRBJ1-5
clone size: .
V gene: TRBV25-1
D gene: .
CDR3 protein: CASTPRGGPGNQPQHF
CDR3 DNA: TGTGCCAGCACTCCGAGGGGAGGCCCCGGCAATCAGCCCCAGCATTTT